This T cell receptor (beta chain) was profiled in a study of OX40 agonist ivuxolimab in advanced cancers. Turning to the study itself: An agonistic human IgG2 monoclonal antibody against OX40 (CD134) was given. Participants averaged 60 years of age (range about 23 to 90) and were under 90% male.

This clone appeared a single time. What it binds is unknown. The data were produced by immunoSEQ multiplex PCR, yet TCRdb's version contains in-frame clones alone and is incomplete. This table holds approximately 87,000 clones, about 93% found once. The V end lost 0 bases, the J end lost 4 bases, and 11 bases lay between the germline ends. This CDR3 is built from 15 residues. The germline V gene encodes CDR1 SGDLS and CDR2 YYNGEE. Study results and caveats: Also showing low normalized T-cell clonal expansion were some of the nonresponders.

The TCR originated in an adult with an advanced solid tumor such as melanoma, head and neck, liver or kidney cancer. The chain carries TRBV9 and TRBJ1-5; the D is unclear. Here the sequenced sample was CD4+ or CD8+ T cells sorted from blood, taken in a trial of the OX40 agonist ivuxolimab. DNA of the CDR3: TGTGCCAGCAGCGTAGACGGGAATGGGAATCAGCCCCAGCATTTT. It codes for CASSVDGNGNQPQHF.